A single sample gave rise to the 20 T cell receptor beta chains below, sequenced in a study of T-cell memory formation after mild COVID-19. TCRdb re-analysed the 5' RACE reads in MiXCR, keeping a single row per CDR3 protein. The table includes around 320,000 distinct CDR3 sequences, roughly an eighth detected once. The sample comprised PBMCs or a T cell subset sorted from them (not recorded which). The source is a man aged 18 to 30 who had mild COVID-19 (a few samples of this study predate the infection). Cell type and time point are not known.

The chain has TRBV4-1 and TRBJ2-2, with D possibly being TRBD2 (6 bases). The length of the CDR3 is 15 residues. Trimming removed 4 bases from V and 7 bases from J, with 16 bases in between. CDR1 MGHRA and CDR2 YSYEKL come from the germline V gene. CDR3 residues: CASSPRQREDGELFF. Written as DNA, the CDR3 is TGCGCCAGCAGCCCCAGGCAGAGGGAGGACGGGGAGCTGTTTTTT.

This clonotype has only a few counts. V and J are TRBV5-1 and TRBJ2-2, with D perhaps matching TRBD1 or TRBD2 (5 bases each). V was cut by 2 bases and J by 4 bases, with 15 bases left in between. The V gene's germline CDR1 is SGHRS and CDR2 YFSETQ. This CDR3 is built from 16 residues. The DNA of the CDR3 is TGCGCCAGCAGCTTCCCGGGACCCCCGGTCACCGGGGAGCTGTTTTTT. It codes for CASSFPGPPVTGELFF.

This clonotype was detected a few times. The chain combines TRBV20-1 with TRBJ2-3, with D tentatively TRBD2 (5 bases). The ends were cut back, 0 bases at V and 1 base at J, with 11 bases in the middle. Germline CDR1 DFQATT, CDR2 SNEGSKA (reference sequence). This CDR3 contains 15 residues. CDR3 amino acids: CSARDTGFGTDTQYF. The DNA of the CDR3 is TGCAGTGCTAGAGATACGGGATTTGGCACAGATACGCAGTATTTT.

This clonotype has just a few counts. V gene TRBV20-1 combines with J gene TRBJ2-7, with a weak D call TRBD1 (5 bases). CDR1 and CDR2 (germline): DFQATT, SNEGSKA (reference sequence). The CDR3 totals 11 residues. V shed 4 bases and J shed 6 bases, with 10 bases lying between them. In nucleotides, the CDR3 is TGCAGTGCTACTCAGGGTGGCGAGCAGTACGTC. Translating gives CSATQGGEQYV.

This clonotype occurred a few times. The chain has TRBV18 and TRBJ1-1; D is unclear. CDR1 and CDR2 (germline): KGHSH, LQKENI. Trimming took off 3 bases at V and 1 base at J, with 6 bases between the two ends. The CDR3 totals 13 residues. This chain's CDR3 is CASSPNSNTEAFF. CDR3 bases: TGTGCCAGCTCACCGAATTCGAACACTGAAGCTTTCTTT.

A few counts support this clonotype. The J gene is TRBJ2-3, the V gene TRBV6-2 or TRBV6-3, with D maybe TRBD2 (7 bases). With 3 bases removed from V and 3 bases from J, the gap between germline ends came to 16 bases. This CDR3 is built from 16 residues. CDR1 MNHEY and CDR2 SVGEGT come from the germline V gene. The chain's CDR3 is CASSYLRGRRTDTQYF. In nucleotides, the CDR3 is TGTGCCAGCAGTTATTTGCGGGGGCGGAGGACAGATACGCAGTATTTT.

This chain connects TRBV6-2 or TRBV6-3 to TRBJ1-5, with D unresolved. Germline values: CDR1 MNHEY, CDR2 SVGEGT. Between the trimmed V and J ends, which lost 7 bases and 6 bases, there was a span of 10 bases. This CDR3 is 12 amino acids long. The DNA of the CDR3 is TGTGCCAGCACCTTGGGGAGTCAGCCCCAGCATTTT. Amino acid sequence: CASTLGSQPQHF.

This clonotype has only one observation. The rearrangement joins TRBV12-3 or TRBV12-4 to TRBJ2-7; D possibly uses TRBD1 or TRBD2 (5 bases each). The V gene lost 6 bases and the J gene lost 2 bases, with 14 bases spanning the gap. The CDR3 runs to 14 residues. The CDR3 sequence is CASSSGTNTYEQYF. The DNA of the CDR3 is TGTGCCAGCAGCTCCGGGACCAATACCTACGAGCAGTACTTC.

This clonotype was seen more than once but under ten times. A read error may account for a junction end that differs from germline. The chain is built from TRBV15 and TRBJ2-5, with TRBD1 identical over 10 bases. The germline V gene encodes CDR1 LNHNV and CDR2 YYDKDF (reference sequence). This CDR3 region has 15 residues. CDR3 loop: CATRRDRGLFETQYF. DNA of the CDR3: TGTGCCACCCGCAGGGACAGGGGACTTTTCGAGACCCAGTACTTC.

The V gene is TRBV6-5, the J gene TRBJ1-1; 8 nucleotides line up with TRBD1. V dropped 6 bases and J dropped 11; count of bases not matched to a gene: 8. This CDR3 has 12 amino acids. CDR1 and CDR2 (germline): MNHEY, SVGAGI. DNA for the CDR3: TGTGCCAGCAGCAGGGACAGGTCGACGGCTTTCTTT. Its translation is CASSRDRSTAFF.

There are a few counts of this clonotype. The chain combines TRBV6-1 with TRBJ2-7, with D perhaps TRBD2 (5 bases). Trimming left V 2 bases short and J 0 bases short, with 11 bases between. Germline values: CDR1 MNHNS, CDR2 SASEGT. CDR3 length: 15 amino acids. In DNA form, the CDR3 reads TGTGCCAGCAGTGAACGCGGGTCTAGCTCCTACGAGCAGTACGTC. This sequence encodes CASSERGSSSYEQYV.

The chain has TRBV29-1 and TRBJ2-1; D perhaps matches TRBD1 (6 bases). This CDR3 is 16 amino acids long. CDR1 and CDR2 from the germline V gene are SQVTM and ANQGSEA. Trimming stripped 6 bases from V and 0 bases from J, with 18 bases between. CDR3 nucleotides: TGCAGCGTCCGACTGGGGGCAGGGATCTCCTACAATGAGCAGTTCTTC. Its translation is CSVRLGAGISYNEQFF.

The table lists this clonotype with a few counts. The CDR3 nucleotides are TGTGCCAGCAGTTTAGGACTAGCGGGGGGGCTAGTCTATGAGCAGTTCTTC. Encoded protein: CASSLGLAGGLVYEQFF. This chain joins TRBV12-3 or TRBV12-4 and TRBJ2-1, with 14 positions matching TRBD2. J was trimmed by 8 bases and V by 1 base; bases with no gene match: 7. The CDR3 runs to 17 residues.

This sequence joins TRBV6-2 or TRBV6-3 and TRBJ1-1; D gene ambiguous. V lost 4 bases to trimming and J lost 7 bases, with 10 bases between them. CDR3 length: 12 amino acids. Germline CDR1 and CDR2: MNHEY and SVGEGT. In nucleotides, the CDR3 is TGTGCCAGCAGTTGGACGGAAAATGAAGCTTTCTTT. Its translation is CASSWTENEAFF.

The V and J genes are TRBV25-1 and TRBJ2-7; TRBD1 matches at 7 bases. The trim removed 3 bases at V and 3 bases at J, leaving 8 bases unmatched. This CDR3 has 15 amino acids. Germline-derived CDR1 and CDR2 are MGHDK and SYGVNS. The CDR3 region is CASSDPWDSYYEQYF. The CDR3 DNA reads as TGTGCCAGCAGTGATCCGTGGGACAGCTACTACGAGCAGTACTTC.

This clonotype was counted a few times. The J gene is TRBJ2-2, the V gene TRBV12-3 or TRBV12-4; D gene ambiguous. The CDR3 consists of 16 residues. The V gene lost 3 bases and the J gene lost 0 bases, with 11 bases spanning the gap. The DNA of the CDR3 is TGTGCCAGCAGTTTTGGCCTGCCCCCGAACACCGGGGAGCTGTTTTTT. Translated, it gives CASSFGLPPNTGELFF.

This clonotype has just a few counts. This rearrangement joins TRBV5-1 to TRBJ1-2, with 8 bases that match TRBD1. With 1 base clipped from V and 4 bases from J, the junction kept 3 bases outside the gene matches. The germline V gene encodes CDR1 SGHRS and CDR2 YFSETQ. The CDR3 spans 14 residues. The CDR3 loop is CASSLTGQGYGYTF. The CDR3 DNA is TGCGCCAGCAGCTTGACCGGACAGGGCTATGGCTACACCTTC.

This clonotype was found many times. The J gene is TRBJ2-5, the V gene TRBV7-2; 12 nucleotides align to TRBD2. The V and J ends lost 4 bases and 5 bases, in that order; junction bases with no gene match: 5. The V gene's germline CDR1 is SGHTA and CDR2 FQGNSA. The CDR3 runs 15 residues. Here the CDR3 reads CASSWTSGVGETQYF. The CDR3 DNA reads as TGTGCCAGCAGCTGGACTAGCGGGGTGGGGGAGACCCAGTACTTC.

This sequence joins TRBV7-9 and TRBJ2-1, with unresolved D. The CDR3 extends over 15 amino acids. Trimming pared 5 bases from V and 3 bases from J, leaving 14 bases between. Germline assignment: CDR1 SEHNR and CDR2 FQNEAQ (reference sequence). In DNA, the CDR3 is TGTGCCAGCAGCCAAGACTCCCCCCTCTACAATGAGCAGTTCTTC. Translating it yields CASSQDSPLYNEQFF.

This clonotype was seen a handful of times. V and J are TRBV29-1 and TRBJ1-1; no definite D call. Germline V gene data show CDR1 as SQVTM and CDR2 as ANQGSEA. The CDR3 contains 12 residues. Trimming removed 6 bases from V and 4 bases from J, with 12 bases in between. The CDR3: CSVTEQGTEAFF. The CDR3, as DNA: TGCAGCGTGACCGAGCAAGGCACTGAAGCTTTCTTT.